The entry below gives a single T cell receptor (beta chain) sequence along with its context. What it recognizes is unknown. The data derive from a study of shared clonotypes between healthy human individuals. At the level of the study: Donors were a couple of women and a few men aged 18 to 49. Three plates each covered CD4 naive and memory; CD8 naive two, CD8 memory one.

Assay: immunoSEQ multiplex PCR; the TCRdb copy retains only in-frame clones and omits some. This table holds 2,100,000 or so clones, approximately 94% found once. Overall study results and limits: Unshared clonotypes carried lower generation probabilities than those common to all four donors.

The sequence came from a man between 18 and 35 years old in good health. The sequencing input was naive CD4+ T cells sorted from blood. Subset specified: CD45RA+ positively selected.

The CDR3 bases are TGTGCCAGCAGCCCCCTCGGGGGGTTCAACGAGCAGTACTTC. It specifies CASSPLGGFNEQYF. V gene TRBV11-2 combines with J gene TRBJ2-7; 7 nucleotides line up with TRBD2. The CDR3 is 14 residues long. Germline values: CDR1 SGHAT, CDR2 FQNNGV. The V and J ends lost 5 bases and 5 bases, in that order; junction bases with no gene match: 9.